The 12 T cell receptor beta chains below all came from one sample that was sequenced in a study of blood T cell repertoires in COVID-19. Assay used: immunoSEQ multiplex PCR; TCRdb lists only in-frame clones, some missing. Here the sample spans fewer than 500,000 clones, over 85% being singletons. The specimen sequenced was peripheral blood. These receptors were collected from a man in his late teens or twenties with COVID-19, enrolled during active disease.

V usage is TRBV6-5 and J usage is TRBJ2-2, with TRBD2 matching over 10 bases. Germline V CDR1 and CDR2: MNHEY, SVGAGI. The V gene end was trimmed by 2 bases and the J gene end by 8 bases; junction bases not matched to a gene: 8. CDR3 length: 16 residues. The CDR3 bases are TGTGCCAGCAGTTACGACGTAGCTAGCGGGAGAGGGGAGCTGTTTTTT. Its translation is CASSYDVASGRGELFF.

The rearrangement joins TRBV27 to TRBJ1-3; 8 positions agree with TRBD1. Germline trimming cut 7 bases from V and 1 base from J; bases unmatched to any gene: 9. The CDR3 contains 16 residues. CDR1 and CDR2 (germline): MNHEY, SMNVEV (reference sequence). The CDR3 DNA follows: TGTGCCAGCACCAAAGGACAGGGTAGGTCTGGAAACACCATATATTTT. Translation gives CASTKGQGRSGNTIYF.

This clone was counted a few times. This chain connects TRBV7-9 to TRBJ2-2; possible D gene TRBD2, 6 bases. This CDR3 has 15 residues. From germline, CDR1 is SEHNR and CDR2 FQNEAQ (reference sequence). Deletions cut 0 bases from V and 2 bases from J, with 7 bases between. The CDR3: CASSLAGLNTGELFF. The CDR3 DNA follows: TGTGCCAGCAGCTTAGCGGGACTCAACACCGGGGAGCTGTTTTTT.

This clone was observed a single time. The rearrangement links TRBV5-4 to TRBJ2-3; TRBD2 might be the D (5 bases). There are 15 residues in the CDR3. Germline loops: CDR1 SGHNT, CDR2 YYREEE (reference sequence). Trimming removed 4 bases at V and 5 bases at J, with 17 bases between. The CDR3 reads CASSPGGLGVDTQYF. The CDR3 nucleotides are TGTGCCAGCAGCCCAGGAGGCCTAGGCGTAGATACGCAGTATTTT. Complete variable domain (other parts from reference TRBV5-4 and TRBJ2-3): ETGVTQSPTHLIKTRGQQVTLRCSSQSGHNTVSWYQQALGQGPQFIFQYYREEENGRGNFPPRFSGLQFPNYSSELNVNALELDDSALYLCASSPGGLGVDTQYFGPGTRLTVL.

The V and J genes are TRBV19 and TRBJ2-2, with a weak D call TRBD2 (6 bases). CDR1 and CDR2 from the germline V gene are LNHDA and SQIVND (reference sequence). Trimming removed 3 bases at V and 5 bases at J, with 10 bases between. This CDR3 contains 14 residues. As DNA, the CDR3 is TGTGCCAGTAGTATCCTGGGGAGGACCGGGGAGCTGTTTTTT. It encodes CASSILGRTGELFF.

Here the CDR3 DNA reads TGTGCCGGGGGACTAGTGGGAGCCGGGGAGCTGTTTTTT. Encoded protein: CAGGLVGAGELFF. The V and J genes are TRBV2 and TRBJ2-2, with 8 bases aligning to TRBD2. The CDR3 has 13 residues. In germline, CDR1 is SNHLY, CDR2 FYNNEI. V trimming: 11 bases; J trimming: 6 bases; junction bases outside the gene matches: 8.

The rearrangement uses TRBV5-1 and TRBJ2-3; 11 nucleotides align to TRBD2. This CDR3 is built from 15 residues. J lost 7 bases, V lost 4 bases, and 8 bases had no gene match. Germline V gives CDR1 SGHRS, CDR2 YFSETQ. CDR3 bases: TGCGCCAGCAGCCTTAAACTAGCGGGAGTAAATACGCAGTATTTT. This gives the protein CASSLKLAGVNTQYF.

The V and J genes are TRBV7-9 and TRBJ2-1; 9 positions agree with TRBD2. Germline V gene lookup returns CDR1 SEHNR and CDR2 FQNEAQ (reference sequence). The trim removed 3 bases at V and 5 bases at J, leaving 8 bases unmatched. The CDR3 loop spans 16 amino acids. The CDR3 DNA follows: TGTGCCAGCAGCTTCCCTCCTAGCGGGGAGAACAATGAGCAGTTCTTC. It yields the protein CASSFPPSGENNEQFF.

In DNA, the CDR3 is TGTGCCAGCAGTGAATTTTTAGCGGGGCGTCTTCAAGAGACCCAGTACTTC. This sequence encodes CASSEFLAGRLQETQYF. The chain uses TRBV2 and TRBJ2-5, with TRBD2 identical over 8 bases. The CDR3 length is 17 residues. The trim removed 2 bases at V and 2 bases at J, leaving 10 bases unmatched. The germline V gene encodes CDR1 SNHLY and CDR2 FYNNEI. The variable domain in full, with the rest retrieved from reference TRBV2 and TRBJ2-5, is EPEVTQTPSHQVTQMGQEVILRCVPISNHLYFYWYRQILGQKVEFLVSFYNNEISEKSEIFDDQFSVERPDGSNFTLKIRSTKLEDSAMYFCASSEFLAGRLQETQYFGPGTRLLVL.

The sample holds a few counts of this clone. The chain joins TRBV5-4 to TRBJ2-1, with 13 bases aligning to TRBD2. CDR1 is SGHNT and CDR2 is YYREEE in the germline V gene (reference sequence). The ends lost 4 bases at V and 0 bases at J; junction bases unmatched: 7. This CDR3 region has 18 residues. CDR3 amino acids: CASSQGLAGLSSYNEQFF. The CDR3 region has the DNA TGTGCCAGCAGCCAGGGACTAGCGGGATTAAGCTCCTACAATGAGCAGTTCTTC.

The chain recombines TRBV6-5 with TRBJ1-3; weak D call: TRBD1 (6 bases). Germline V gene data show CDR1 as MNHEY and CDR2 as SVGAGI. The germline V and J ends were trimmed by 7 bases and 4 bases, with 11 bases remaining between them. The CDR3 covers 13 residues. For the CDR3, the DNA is TGTGCCAGCAAGGACAGAGAGGGAAACACCATATATTTT. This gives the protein CASKDREGNTIYF.

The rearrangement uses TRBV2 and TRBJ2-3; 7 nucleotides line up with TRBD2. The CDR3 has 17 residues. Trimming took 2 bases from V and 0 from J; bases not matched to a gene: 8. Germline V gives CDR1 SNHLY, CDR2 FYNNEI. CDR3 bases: TGTGCCAGCAGTGAAAGGTTTGGCGGGGGAAGCACAGATACGCAGTATTTT. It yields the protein CASSERFGGGSTDTQYF.